The source of this T cell receptor (beta chain) is a study of a mutant IDH1 vaccine in newly diagnosed glioma. The time point: baseline, week 1 (first vaccination visit). Treatment described: pre-vaccination baseline after standard-of-care therapy. Libraries were prepared by immunoSEQ multiplex PCR; TCRdb keeps only in-frame clonotypes and omits some of them. In the table there are approximately 54,000 clones, 80% to 90% of which are singletons. The CDR3 covers 15 residues. Germline CDR1 PRHDT, CDR2 FYEKMQ (reference sequence). J lost 3 bases, V lost 3 bases, and 5 bases had no gene match. Sequenced material: PBMCs, taken from a glioma patient treated with radiotherapy, temozolomide or both. The clonotype was recovered from a man between 18 and 35 years old with glioma. The rearrangement links TRBV13 to TRBJ1-2, with 9 nucleotides matching TRBD1. The DNA for the CDR3 is TGTGCCAGCAGCTTCCGGGACAGGGAGCACTATGGCTACACCTTC. It codes for CASSFRDREHYGYTF.